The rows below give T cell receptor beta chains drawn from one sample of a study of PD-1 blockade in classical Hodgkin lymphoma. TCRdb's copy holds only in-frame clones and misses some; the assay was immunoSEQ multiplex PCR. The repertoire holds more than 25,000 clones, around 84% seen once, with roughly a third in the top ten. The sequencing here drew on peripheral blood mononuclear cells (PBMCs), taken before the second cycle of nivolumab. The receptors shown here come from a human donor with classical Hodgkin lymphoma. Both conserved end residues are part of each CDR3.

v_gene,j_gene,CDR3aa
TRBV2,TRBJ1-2,CASSYTGEGVYGYTF
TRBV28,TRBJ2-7,CASSWQGAGEQYF
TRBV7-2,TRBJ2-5,CASSLNQGMETQYF
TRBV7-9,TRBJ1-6,CASSSPSNSPLHF
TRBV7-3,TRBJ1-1,CASSLGHPTEAFF
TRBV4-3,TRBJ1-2,CASSQGTGYGYTF
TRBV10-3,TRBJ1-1,CAIMRQLNTEAFF
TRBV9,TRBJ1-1,CASSRTGDTEAFF
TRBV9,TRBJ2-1,CASSPTSGGVSYNEQFF
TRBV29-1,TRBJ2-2,CSVVRASTGELFF
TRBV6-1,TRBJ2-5,CASSEALLEKTQYF
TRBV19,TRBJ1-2,CASSPDSNYGYTF
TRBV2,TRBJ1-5,CASRTGAFQPQHF
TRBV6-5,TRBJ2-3,CASSYALADTQYF
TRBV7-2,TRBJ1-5,CASSSDRYQPQHF
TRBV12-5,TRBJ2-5,CASGPGIGTFQETQYF
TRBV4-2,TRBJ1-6,CASSRQGPNSPLHF
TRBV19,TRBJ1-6,CASSKNREGSENSPLHF
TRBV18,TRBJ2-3,CASSPPTSGDGDTQYF
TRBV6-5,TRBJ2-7,CASSYGADTYEQYF
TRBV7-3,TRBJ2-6,CASSQRSGAGANVLTF
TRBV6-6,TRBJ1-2,CASSSIDRVYGYTF
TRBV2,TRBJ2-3,CASSAGGWSDTQYF
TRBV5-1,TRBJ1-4,CASRGRTNEKLFF
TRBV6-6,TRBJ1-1,CASSKDRQIMNTEAFF
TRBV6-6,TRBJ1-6,CASSYSSGGNSPLHF
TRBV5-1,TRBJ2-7,CASSLGSGGADSLREQYF
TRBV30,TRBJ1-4,CAWSDTGVAEKLFF
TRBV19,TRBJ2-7,CASTVAQGSEQYF
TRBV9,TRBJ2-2,CASSVGGANTGELFF
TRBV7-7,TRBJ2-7,CASSLKTGGEQYF
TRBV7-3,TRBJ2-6,CASSSKLGAGANVLTF
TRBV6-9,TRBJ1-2,CASSYSLGSGSGYTF
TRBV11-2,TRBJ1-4,CASSWRQGMEKLFF
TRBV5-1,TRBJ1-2,CASSSTETGGYDYGYTF
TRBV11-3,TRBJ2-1,CASSLKGLSWEQFF
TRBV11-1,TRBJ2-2,CASSLGSTGTGELFF
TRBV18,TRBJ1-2,CASSLSAVDYGYTF
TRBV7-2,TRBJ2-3,CASSLVGRGGGDTQYF
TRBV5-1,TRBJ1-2,CASSLVSQEVPTF
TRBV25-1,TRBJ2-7,CASRVGDEQYF
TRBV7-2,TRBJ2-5,CASTRTSGYQETQYF